This TCR beta chain was retrieved from a study of a mutant IDH1 vaccine in newly diagnosed glioma. For the study at large: Commencement of vaccination occurred 4-6 weeks following radiotherapy alone, or concurrently with temozolomide cycles. Earlier therapy was either radiotherapy, temozolomide, or both, and most got both.

Germline V gene sequence: CDR1 MNHNS, CDR2 SASEGT. CDR3 size: 14 residues. V was shortened by 5 bases and J by 1 base, with 11 bases between the two germline ends. TCRdb's copy holds only in-frame clones and misses some; the assay was immunoSEQ multiplex PCR. The sample records over 35,000 clones, roughly four fifths being singletons. Concerning this clone: Its antigen is not known.

Stated time point: week 23, last vaccination. Each dose of the vaccine consisted of 300 ug of mutant IDH1 20-mer peptide, with topical imiquimod. Every donor had a new WHO grade 3 or 4 astrocytoma that was IDH1-mutant, with loss of nuclear ATRX. The sequence was obtained from a man aged 35 to 55 with glioma. The J gene is TRBJ1-1, the V gene TRBV6-1, with no clear D. The material was PBMCs, obtained from a glioma patient whose treatment included an IDH1 peptide vaccine. The CDR3 here is CASSFSGSNTEAFF. Written as DNA, the CDR3 is TGTGCCAGCAGTTTCTCCGGATCGAACACTGAAGCTTTCTTT.